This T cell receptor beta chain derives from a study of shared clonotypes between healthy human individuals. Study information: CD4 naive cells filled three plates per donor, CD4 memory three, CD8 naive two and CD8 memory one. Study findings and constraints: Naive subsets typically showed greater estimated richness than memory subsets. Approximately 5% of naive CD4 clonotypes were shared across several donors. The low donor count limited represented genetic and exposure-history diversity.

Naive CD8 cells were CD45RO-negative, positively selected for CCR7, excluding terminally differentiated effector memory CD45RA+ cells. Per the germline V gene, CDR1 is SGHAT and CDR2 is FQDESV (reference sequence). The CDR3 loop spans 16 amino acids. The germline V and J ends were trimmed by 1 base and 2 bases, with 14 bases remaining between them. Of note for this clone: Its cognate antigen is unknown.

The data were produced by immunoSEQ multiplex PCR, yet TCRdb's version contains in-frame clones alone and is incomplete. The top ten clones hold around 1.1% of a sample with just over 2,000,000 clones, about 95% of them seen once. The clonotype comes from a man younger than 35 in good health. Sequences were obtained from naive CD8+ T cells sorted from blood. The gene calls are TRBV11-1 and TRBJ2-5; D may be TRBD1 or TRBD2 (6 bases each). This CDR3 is CASSLEGGLIQETQYF. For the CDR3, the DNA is TGTGCCAGCAGCTTAGAAGGGGGACTTATACAAGAGACCCAGTACTTC.